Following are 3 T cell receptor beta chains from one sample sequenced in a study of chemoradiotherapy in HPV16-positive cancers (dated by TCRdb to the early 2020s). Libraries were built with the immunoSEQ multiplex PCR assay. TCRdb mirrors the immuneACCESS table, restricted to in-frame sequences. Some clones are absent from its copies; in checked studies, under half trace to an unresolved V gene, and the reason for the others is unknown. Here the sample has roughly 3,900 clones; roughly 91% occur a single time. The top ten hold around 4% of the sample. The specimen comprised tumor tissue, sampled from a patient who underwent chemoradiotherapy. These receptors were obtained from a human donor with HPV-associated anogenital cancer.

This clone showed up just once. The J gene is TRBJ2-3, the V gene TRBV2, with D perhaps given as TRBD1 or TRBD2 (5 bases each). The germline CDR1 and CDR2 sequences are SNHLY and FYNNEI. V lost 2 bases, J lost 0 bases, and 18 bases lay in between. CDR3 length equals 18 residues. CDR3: CASSENGAGVSSTDTQYF. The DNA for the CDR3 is TGTGCCAGCAGTGAAAACGGGGCGGGTGTTTCTAGCACAGATACGCAGTATTTT.

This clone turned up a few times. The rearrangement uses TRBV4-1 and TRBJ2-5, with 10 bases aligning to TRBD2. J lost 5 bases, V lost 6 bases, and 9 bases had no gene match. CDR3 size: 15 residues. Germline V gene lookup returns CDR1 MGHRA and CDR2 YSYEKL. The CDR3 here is CASSETGTSDETQYF. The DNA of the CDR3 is TGCGCCAGCAGTGAGACCGGGACTAGCGACGAGACCCAGTACTTC.

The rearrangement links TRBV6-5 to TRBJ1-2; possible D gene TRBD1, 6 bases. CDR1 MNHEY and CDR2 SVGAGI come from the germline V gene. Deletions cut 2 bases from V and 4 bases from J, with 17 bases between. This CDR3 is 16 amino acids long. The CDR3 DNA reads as TGTGCCAGCAGTTACGGAACAGGGACTGGGGGCTATGGCTACACCTTC. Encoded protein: CASSYGTGTGGYGYTF.